The sequence of this T cell receptor beta chain was determined in a study of cytomegalovirus exposure and HLA in healthy donors. Study-level findings and limits: Indistinguishable V segments, including TRBV6-2 and TRBV6-3, were excluded. Later examination showed HLA-associated TCR beta chains had greater clonal expansion than equally common others. Available immune exposure information was restricted to CMV serostatus only.

With respect to this clone: Its cognate antigen is unknown.

The primer mix had 60 Vbeta and 13 Jbeta primers. Clones were sequenced by immunoSEQ multiplex PCR, and TCRdb holds only the in-frame ones, with some missing. The table shows about 140,000 clones, with over 65% occurring only once. Germline V gene lookup returns CDR1 LNHDA and CDR2 SQIVND (reference sequence). The CDR3 sequence is 13 residues long. V lost 6 bases, J lost 1 base, and 9 bases lay in between. V gene TRBV19 combines with J gene TRBJ1-1; the D is unclear. The sequenced sample was PBMCs. This sequence originates from a male donor in good health and CMV-seronegative. This CDR3 reads CASSLGGNTEAFF. DNA for the CDR3: TGTGCCAGTAGCCTCGGCGGGAACACTGAAGCTTTCTTT.